The 5 T cell receptor beta chains below come from one sample, sequenced in a study of control samples from healthy donors and cancer patients. The assay was immunoSEQ multiplex PCR, and TCRdb's table has in-frame clones only and misses some. The data hold 150,000 to 160,000 clones, with roughly 94% observed a single time. The specimen was blood. The receptors originated from a man in his forties in good health.

The gene calls are TRBV28 and TRBJ1-5; D gene unclear. V was pared by 3 bases and J by 1 base, with 7 bases between. In germline, CDR1 is MDHEN, CDR2 SYDVKM. There are 14 residues in the CDR3. This chain's CDR3 is CASSLEGSNQPQHF. CDR3 nucleotide sequence: TGTGCCAGCAGTTTGGAGGGAAGCAATCAGCCCCAGCATTTT.

This sequence joins TRBV6-5 and TRBJ1-3; 9 bases map to TRBD1. V lost 0 bases to trimming and J lost 4 bases; unmatched junction nucleotides: 4. The V gene's germline CDR1 is MNHEY and CDR2 SVGAGI. There are 16 residues in the CDR3. CDR3 sequence reads: CASSYSNRGLGNTIYF. The DNA for the CDR3 is TGTGCCAGCAGTTACTCGAACAGGGGGCTCGGAAACACCATATATTTT.

As DNA, the CDR3 is TGTGCCAGTAGTATGCACGGTCTCTACGAGCAGTACTTC. Amino acids: CASSMHGLYEQYF. J is TRBJ2-7 and V is TRBV19; no definite D call. The germline V gene encodes CDR1 LNHDA and CDR2 SQIVND (reference sequence). The CDR3 totals 13 residues. Trimming pared 3 bases from V and 3 bases from J, leaving 9 bases between. Based on the CDR3 plus reference TRBV19 and TRBJ2-7, the full variable domain is DGGITQSPKYLFRKEGQNVTLSCEQNLNHDAMYWYRQDPGQGLRLIYYSQIVNDFQKGDIAEGYSVSREKKESFPLTVTSAQKNPTAFYLCASSMHGLYEQYFGPGTRLTVT.

The rearrangement uses TRBV11-2 and TRBJ2-7; D uncertain. The V end was cut by 0 bases, the J end by 1 base, with 10 bases between. CDR1 and CDR2 (germline): SGHAT, FQNNGV. This CDR3 comprises 15 residues. As DNA, the CDR3 is TGTGCCAGCAGCTTAGAAGGGTCCCCATCCTACGAGCAGTACTTC. Amino acid sequence: CASSLEGSPSYEQYF.

The chain carries TRBV19 and TRBJ1-4; 8 bases line up with TRBD1. Germline trimming cut 1 base from V and 7 bases from J; bases unmatched to any gene: 5. This CDR3 has 15 amino acids. In germline, CDR1 is LNHDA, CDR2 SQIVND (reference sequence). The CDR3 loop reads CASSIGQGAFEKLFF. Here the CDR3 DNA reads TGTGCCAGTAGTATAGGTCAGGGGGCCTTTGAAAAACTGTTTTTT.